What follows describes a single T cell receptor (beta chain). Germline CDR1 and CDR2: LNHDA and SQIVND (reference sequence). The V gene lost 0 bases and the J gene lost 8 bases, with 13 bases spanning the gap. The CDR3 contains 14 residues. The sample originates from a study of prognosis after radiotherapy for stage I lung cancer. By two-round multiplex PCR, the TCR beta CDR3 was amplified from genomic DNA. Primers specific to each TRBV and TRBJ gene drove first-round PCR. TCRdb re-analysed the multiplex PCR reads in MiXCR, keeping a single row per CDR3 protein. The sample shows 25,000 to 35,000 distinct CDR3 sequences, 46% of them seen only once.

The gene calls are TRBV19 and TRBJ1-2; no definite D call. This sample comprised PBMCs, obtained before or after stereotactic body radiation therapy (not recorded which). This clonotype was sampled from a donor of 50 years or more with non-small cell lung cancer. The CDR3 spells CASSIDLRPAGYTF. The CDR3 nucleotides are TGTGCCAGTAGTATAGATCTAAGACCGGCGGGCTACACCTTC. The variable domain in full, completed from reference TRBV19 and TRBJ1-2, reads DGGITQSPKYLFRKEGQNVTLSCEQNLNHDAMYWYRQDPGQGLRLIYYSQIVNDFQKGDIAEGYSVSREKKESFPLTVTSAQKNPTAFYLCASSIDLRPAGYTFGSGTRLTVV.